The 20 T cell receptor beta chains given below trace back to one sample, sequenced in a study of blood T cell repertoires in COVID-19 (dated by TCRdb to 2018 to 2020). The method behind the library was the immunoSEQ multiplex PCR assay. The table was pulled from immuneACCESS by TCRdb, which kept in-frame rearrangements only. Such tables lose some clones; where checked, under half of the loss comes from unresolved V genes, and the rest has no known cause. This sample holds around 9,200 clones; around 85% were observed only once. About 10% of the sample lies in the top ten. Material: peripheral blood. The receptors stem from a man aged 60 to 75 with acute or convalescent COVID-19.

The chain has TRBV5-5 and TRBJ2-1; 14 bases align to TRBD2. CDR1 is SGHKS and CDR2 is YYEKEE in the germline V gene (reference sequence). The CDR3 extends over 19 amino acids. With V trimmed by 4 bases and J by 1 base, 10 bases remained unmatched. In DNA, the CDR3 is TGTGCCAGCAGCGGCGGAGGGACTAGCGGGAGTGTGTCCTACAATGAGCAGTTCTTC. Its translation is CASSGGGTSGSVSYNEQFF.

This chain links TRBV3-1 (or the pseudogene TRBV3-2) with TRBJ2-5; D is undetermined. The V and J ends lost 1 base and 3 bases respectively, with 3 bases between them. Germline V gene lookup returns CDR1 LGHDT and CDR2 YNNKEL (reference sequence). There are 12 residues in the CDR3. The CDR3 sequence: CASSQVKETQYF. DNA of the CDR3: TGTGCCAGCAGCCAAGTCAAAGAGACCCAGTACTTC.

This chain links TRBV27 with TRBJ1-1, with D tentatively TRBD1 (5 bases). Germline lookup yields CDR1 MNHEY and CDR2 SMNVEV (reference sequence). V was trimmed by 1 base and J by 6 bases, leaving 9 bases between them. The CDR3 is 13 amino acids. The CDR3 sequence: CASSLLGQAEAFF. The DNA of the CDR3 is TGTGCCAGCAGTTTATTGGGGCAGGCTGAAGCTTTCTTT.

This chain links TRBV29-1 with TRBJ1-1; the D is unclear. The CDR3 is made up of 12 amino acids. The germline CDR1 and CDR2 sequences are SQVTM and ANQGSEA. V dropped 3 bases and J dropped 4 bases, with 9 bases sitting between them. CDR3 bases: TGCAGCGTTGAGGAGGGCGCCACTGAAGCTTTCTTT. Translated, it gives CSVEEGATEAFF.

The chain combines TRBV11-2 with TRBJ2-3; the match to TRBD2 covers 7 bases. The J segment lost 0 bases and the V segment lost 5 bases, leaving 5 bases of the junction unmatched. CDR3 length equals 15 residues. CDR1 and CDR2 from the germline V gene are SGHAT and FQNNGV. CDR3 residues: CASSPQRGSTDTQYF. The CDR3 coding sequence is TGTGCCAGCAGCCCCCAGCGGGGTAGCACAGATACGCAGTATTTT.

This clone has a single count. This sequence joins TRBV3-1 (or the pseudogene TRBV3-2) and TRBJ2-3, with 9 nucleotides matching TRBD2. The ends lost 0 bases at V and 6 bases at J; junction bases unmatched: 7. The CDR3 extends over 16 amino acids. The germline CDR1 and CDR2 sequences are LGHDT and YNNKEL (reference sequence). Here the CDR3 reads CASSQETSGLPDTQYF. Here the CDR3 DNA reads TGTGCCAGCAGCCAAGAGACTAGCGGCCTCCCGGATACGCAGTATTTT.

The CDR3 DNA is TGTGCCAGCAGCTTCCATTCGAGGGGAGGGAACACTGAAGCTTTCTTT. Its protein is CASSFHSRGGNTEAFF. The V gene is TRBV7-9, the J gene TRBJ1-1, with D tentatively TRBD1 (5 bases). The CDR3 loop spans 16 amino acids. V was cut by 3 bases and J by 1 base, with 15 bases left in between. Germline lookup yields CDR1 SEHNR and CDR2 FQNEAQ (reference sequence).

The rearrangement links TRBV11-1 to TRBJ2-3; D possibly corresponds to TRBD2 (6 bases). Germline V gives CDR1 SGHAT, CDR2 FQDESV (reference sequence). V lost 4 bases to trimming and J lost 3 bases, with 14 bases between them. This CDR3 contains 15 residues. The CDR3 coding sequence is TGTGCCAGCAGCTCAGTGGGAGGCACTACAGATACGCAGTATTTT. Translating gives CASSSVGGTTDTQYF.

V usage is TRBV6-5 and J usage is TRBJ2-1; D not certain. Germline V gene data show CDR1 as MNHEY and CDR2 as SVGAGI. The germline V and J ends were trimmed by 4 bases and 2 bases, with 12 bases remaining between them. The CDR3 has 15 residues. As DNA, the CDR3 is TGTGCCAGCAGTTCTAGGTCCCCAACCTACAATGAGCAGTTCTTC. Protein product: CASSSRSPTYNEQFF.

The chain uses TRBV19 and TRBJ2-3; 10 nucleotides line up with TRBD2. The ends lost 7 bases at V and 4 bases at J; junction bases unmatched: 5. In germline, CDR1 is LNHDA, CDR2 SQIVND (reference sequence). The CDR3 totals 14 residues. CDR3 protein: CASMKREGADTQYF. CDR3 bases: TGTGCCAGTATGAAGCGGGAGGGCGCAGATACGCAGTATTTT.

In its sample, this clone ranks as large. Written as DNA, the CDR3 is TGTGCCAGCAGTTACGCCCTCCCACAGGGGGCCCAGTACTTC. This gives the protein CASSYALPQGAQYF. J is TRBJ2-5 and V is TRBV6-2 or TRBV6-3; 8 bases align to TRBD1. CDR3 length equals 14 residues. The V and J ends lost 2 bases and 9 bases, in that order; junction bases with no gene match: 8. Germline values: CDR1 MNHEY, CDR2 SVGEGT.

J is TRBJ2-2 and V is TRBV19; D may be TRBD2 (6 bases). With 8 bases removed from V and 6 bases from J, the gap between germline ends came to 16 bases. This CDR3 is 14 amino acids long. The germline gives CDR1 LNHDA, CDR2 SQIVND (reference sequence). The CDR3 loop reads CASSKEWGAGELFF. The CDR3 coding sequence is TGTGCCAGTTCTAAAGAGTGGGGGGCCGGGGAGCTGTTTTTT. The full variable domain, in which reference TRBV19 and TRBJ2-2 provide the parts outside the CDR3, is DGGITQSPKYLFRKEGQNVTLSCEQNLNHDAMYWYRQDPGQGLRLIYYSQIVNDFQKGDIAEGYSVSREKKESFPLTVTSAQKNPTAFYLCASSKEWGAGELFFGEGSRLTVL.

The genes are TRBV12-3 or TRBV12-4 and TRBJ1-6; D is ambiguous. Trimming pared 6 bases from V and 6 bases from J, leaving 6 bases between. The CDR3 consists of 12 residues. CDR3 sequence (DNA): TGTGCCAGCAGCCCTCCTAATTCACCCCTCCACTTT. Its protein product is CASSPPNSPLHF.

By proportion, this clone is medium-sized. The J gene is TRBJ2-7, the V gene TRBV15; 7 nucleotides agree with TRBD2. The ends lost 6 bases at V and 5 bases at J; junction bases unmatched: 7. Germline lookup yields CDR1 LNHNV and CDR2 YYDKDF (reference sequence). This CDR3 region has 13 residues. The DNA for the CDR3 is TGTGCCACCAGAAGGGAGGGGACCAACGAGCAGTACTTC. It specifies CATRREGTNEQYF.

The chain combines TRBV18 with TRBJ2-7; 9 bases agree with TRBD2. Germline loops: CDR1 KGHSH, CDR2 LQKENI. The junction had 8 bases not matched to a gene; V was cut back by 5 bases and J by 3 bases. This CDR3 spans 15 amino acids. DNA for the CDR3: TGTGCCAGCTCAGTTAGCGGGGGCTACCTCTACGAGCAGTACGTC. It encodes CASSVSGGYLYEQYV.

The chain carries TRBV9 and TRBJ2-5; the match to TRBD1 covers 10 bases. Trimming removed 0 bases from V and 3 bases from J; junction bases left unmatched: 11. The CDR3 sequence is 18 residues long. Germline assignment: CDR1 SGDLS and CDR2 YYNGEE. This CDR3 is CASSVGSRPGQGKETQYF. CDR3 sequence (DNA): TGTGCCAGCAGCGTAGGAAGCAGACCGGGACAGGGGAAAGAGACCCAGTACTTC.

The gene calls are TRBV5-8 and TRBJ1-5, with 8 bases lining up with TRBD1. V dropped 4 bases and J dropped 7; count of bases not matched to a gene: 7. This CDR3 is built from 14 residues. Germline V CDR1 and CDR2: SGHTS, YDEGEE. CDR3 in DNA: TGTGCCAGCAGCCGGCTTGACAGGGGCCAGCCCCAGCATTTT. Translation: CASSRLDRGQPQHF.

The chain uses TRBV27 and TRBJ1-1; 9 bases are shared with TRBD1. Trimming took 6 bases from V and 5 from J; bases not matched to a gene: 10. Per the germline V gene, CDR1 is MNHEY and CDR2 is SMNVEV (reference sequence). This CDR3 has 15 residues. CDR3 nucleotide sequence: TGTGCCAGCAGCCGGAGGACAGGGGTAAGAACTGAAGCTTTCTTT. This translates into CASSRRTGVRTEAFF.

The chain carries TRBV2 and TRBJ1-2; TRBD1 agrees at 9 bases. The V gene end was trimmed by 7 bases and the J gene end by 4 bases; junction bases not matched to a gene: 10. Germline V gene data show CDR1 as SNHLY and CDR2 as FYNNEI. CDR3 size: 15 residues. The CDR3 loop reads CASKNRGLLGYGYTF. The CDR3 coding sequence is TGTGCCAGCAAAAACAGGGGGCTTCTCGGCTATGGCTACACCTTC.

The chain links TRBV5-1 to TRBJ1-4; D may be TRBD1 (6 bases). Germline V gene data show CDR1 as SGHRS and CDR2 as YFSETQ. The V and J ends lost 4 bases and 5 bases respectively, with 15 bases between them. The CDR3 has 15 amino acids. In nucleotides, the CDR3 is TGCGCCAGCAGCCCCTGGGGGGGGCGCAATGAAAAACTGTTTTTT. Its translation: CASSPWGGRNEKLFF.